A single sample gave rise to the 20 T cell receptor beta chains below, sequenced in a study of long-term antiretroviral therapy in people with HIV. The assay, immunoSEQ v3.0, was run at survey level. Some clones are missing from TCRdb's copy, which holds only in-frame ones; the method was immunoSEQ multiplex PCR. The sample comprises some 47,000 clones, 90% to 95% of which are singletons, and less than 3% rests with the top ten. Specimen: unsorted PBMCs, collected 3.7 years after starting antiretroviral therapy. Receptors were obtained from a woman aged 45-59 years with HIV.

This sequence joins TRBV6-5 and TRBJ2-7; no reliable D call. CDR3 length: 11 amino acids. Per germline, CDR1 MNHEY and CDR2 SVGAGI. V dropped 4 bases and J dropped 6 bases, with 7 bases sitting between them. Here the CDR3 reads CASSWESEQYF. The CDR3 nucleotides read TGTGCCAGCAGTTGGGAAAGCGAGCAGTACTTC.

J is TRBJ2-1 and V is TRBV5-1; TRBD2 aligns across 8 bases. In germline, CDR1 is SGHRS, CDR2 YFSETQ. CDR3 length equals 15 residues. The ends lost 1 base at V and 10 bases at J; junction bases unmatched: 10. The CDR3 here is CASSLSAGGAKEQFF. The CDR3 nucleotides read TGCGCCAGCAGCTTGAGTGCCGGGGGGGCAAAAGAGCAGTTCTTC.

The chain couples TRBV6-1 to TRBJ2-1; no firm D call. V lost 2 bases and J 7 bases, leaving 15 bases between the germline ends. CDR1 and CDR2 (germline): MNHNS, SASEGT. The CDR3 totals 15 residues. The CDR3 is CASSERWGRGNEQFF. Here the CDR3 DNA reads TGTGCCAGCAGTGAAAGGTGGGGTCGAGGAAATGAGCAGTTCTTC.

The genes are TRBV5-1 and TRBJ2-1; D is perhaps TRBD1 (6 bases). The germline V gene has CDR1 SGHRS and CDR2 YFSETQ. Trimming pared 2 bases from V and 7 bases from J, leaving 19 bases between. The CDR3 contains 16 residues. DNA of the CDR3: TGCGCCAGCAGCTTTGGGGGCATTGGGCGCAGTAATGAGCAGTTCTTC. This codes for CASSFGGIGRSNEQFF.

J is TRBJ1-2 and V is TRBV19; D uncertain. Germline-derived CDR1 and CDR2 are LNHDA and SQIVND (reference sequence). The CDR3 sequence is 14 residues long. Trimming removed 7 bases at V and 0 bases at J, with 12 bases between. CDR3 residues: CASIGGGANYGYTF. The DNA of the CDR3 is TGTGCCAGTATAGGTGGCGGAGCTAACTATGGCTACACCTTC.

The count of this clone is one. The V and J genes are TRBV5-1 and TRBJ2-3, with D possibly TRBD2 on 6 matching bases. Trimming pared 4 bases from V and 0 bases from J, leaving 12 bases between. This CDR3 comprises 15 residues. The V gene's germline CDR1 is SGHRS and CDR2 YFSETQ. The CDR3 loop reads CASSGSGVSTDTQYF. For the CDR3, the DNA is TGCGCCAGCAGCGGGTCGGGGGTGAGCACAGATACGCAGTATTTT.

V is TRBV4-1 and J is TRBJ2-7; D is uncertain. CDR1 and CDR2 from the germline V gene are MGHRA and YSYEKL. V shed 0 bases and J shed 3 bases, with 9 bases lying between them. CDR3 length: 14 residues. The CDR3 DNA follows: TGCGCCAGCAGCCAAGATCCCAGGCGCTACGAGCAGTACTTC. This translates into CASSQDPRRYEQYF.

This clone appeared a single time. This chain joins TRBV11-3 and TRBJ1-1; D gene ambiguous. Trimming shortened V by 3 bases and J by 1 base, and 9 bases separated the two germline ends. The CDR3 extends over 14 amino acids. Germline assignment: CDR1 SGHNT and CDR2 YENEEA. Here the CDR3 reads CASSFNRGNTEAFF. The DNA of the CDR3 is TGTGCCAGCAGCTTTAACCGTGGGAACACTGAAGCTTTCTTT.

DNA for the CDR3: TGTGCCAGCAGTGAAGAAGGGGCGGGGGGCCACTACGAGCAGTACTTC. The encoded protein is CASSEEGAGGHYEQYF. This chain connects TRBV2 to TRBJ2-7; TRBD2 matches at 8 bases. Germline V gene sequence: CDR1 SNHLY, CDR2 FYNNEI. The CDR3 sequence is 16 residues long. V was pared by 1 base and J by 3 bases, with 8 bases of the junction left unmatched.

As DNA, the CDR3 is TGTGCCAGCAGCCGGAACAGGGTATCTATCACTGAAGCTTTCTTT. Translated, it gives CASSRNRVSITEAFF. The chain employs TRBV12-1 and TRBJ1-1; the table names TRBD1, a call not compared with the DNA. TRBV12-1 is a listed pseudogene. The CDR3 runs 15 residues.

The chain links TRBV7-2 to TRBJ1-2, with D unclear. V was pared by 1 base and J by 4 bases, with 10 bases between. The CDR3 covers 14 residues. Germline-derived CDR1 and CDR2 are SGHTA and FQGNSA. CDR3: CASSLEAGPYGYTF. For the CDR3, the DNA is TGTGCCAGCAGCTTAGAGGCGGGCCCCTATGGCTACACCTTC.

This chain uses TRBV6-6 with TRBJ1-3; 7 nucleotides line up with TRBD1. Germline V gene sequence: CDR1 MNHNY, CDR2 SVGAGI (reference sequence). V trimming: 6 bases; J trimming: 2 bases; junction bases outside the gene matches: 7. The CDR3 length is 15 residues. DNA for the CDR3: TGTGCCAGCAGGAACCCGGACAGGACTGGAAACACCATATATTTT. Translated, it gives CASRNPDRTGNTIYF.

The J gene is TRBJ1-5, the V gene TRBV4-3; possibly TRBD1 for D (6 bases). Germline CDR1 and CDR2: LGHNA and YSLEER. CDR3 length: 15 residues. V was shortened by 3 bases and J by 9 bases, with 18 bases between the two germline ends. CDR3 in amino acids: CASSQDNGGGRPQHF. In DNA form, the CDR3 reads TGCGCCAGCAGCCAGGATAACGGGGGGGGCCGGCCCCAGCATTTT.

The V call is TRBV7-2, the J call TRBJ1-6; no firm D call. The CDR3 spans 13 residues. In germline, CDR1 is SGHTA, CDR2 FQGNSA. V was pared by 1 base and J by 11 bases, with 9 bases between. This chain's CDR3 is CASSLGPDPPLHF. CDR3 in DNA: TGTGCCAGCAGCTTAGGGCCGGATCCACCCCTCCACTTT.

V and J are TRBV9 and TRBJ1-2; D is unresolved. This CDR3 contains 13 residues. Germline V gene lookup returns CDR1 SGDLS and CDR2 YYNGEE. Trimming took 4 bases from V and 3 from J, leaving 10 bases between them. The chain's CDR3 is CASSLTRDYGYTF. Here the CDR3 DNA reads TGTGCCAGCAGCTTAACACGGGACTATGGCTACACCTTC.

The chain carries TRBV11-2 and TRBJ1-2, with TRBD1 identical over 9 bases. The germline V gene encodes CDR1 SGHAT and CDR2 FQNNGV. The CDR3 consists of 14 residues. After removal of 3 bases from V and 4 bases from J, the junction contained 3 bases not matched to a gene. CDR3 in amino acids: CASSLGTGRYGYTF. CDR3 nucleotides: TGTGCCAGCAGCTTGGGGACAGGGCGCTATGGCTACACCTTC.

The genes are TRBV7-9 and TRBJ2-1, with TRBD2 identical over 14 bases. V dropped 6 bases and J dropped 0; count of bases not matched to a gene: 7. This CDR3 is 18 amino acids long. CDR1 is SEHNR, CDR2 FQNEAQ, per germline (reference sequence). The CDR3 DNA reads TGTGCCAGCAGATGGACTAGCGGGGGGCCGAGCTCCTACAATGAGCAGTTCTTC. It translates to CASRWTSGGPSSYNEQFF.

The CDR3 protein is CASTPTLADQPQHF. CDR3 DNA: TGTGCCAGCACCCCTACGCTAGCGGATCAGCCCCAGCATTTT. The chain is built from TRBV16 and TRBJ1-5; D remains unclear. There are 14 residues in the CDR3. The V and J ends lost 7 bases and 5 bases respectively, with 15 bases between them. Germline values: CDR1 KGHSY, CDR2 FQNENV.

J is TRBJ2-2 and V is TRBV7-9; TRBD1 matches at 9 bases. Germline loops: CDR1 SEHNR, CDR2 FQNEAQ (reference sequence). With V trimmed by 5 bases and J by 6 bases, 10 bases remained unmatched. The CDR3 runs 16 residues. This CDR3 is CASSIRGTGKAGELFF. CDR3 bases: TGTGCCAGCAGCATTCGAGGGACAGGGAAGGCCGGGGAGCTGTTTTTT.

V is TRBV6-5 and J is TRBJ2-5; D uncertain. V was trimmed by 5 bases and J by 2 bases, leaving 15 bases between them. Germline V gives CDR1 MNHEY, CDR2 SVGAGI. This CDR3 region has 15 residues. The chain's CDR3 is CASSPLNRRQETQYF. The CDR3 bases are TGTGCCAGCAGTCCCCTGAACCGTAGACAAGAGACCCAGTACTTC.